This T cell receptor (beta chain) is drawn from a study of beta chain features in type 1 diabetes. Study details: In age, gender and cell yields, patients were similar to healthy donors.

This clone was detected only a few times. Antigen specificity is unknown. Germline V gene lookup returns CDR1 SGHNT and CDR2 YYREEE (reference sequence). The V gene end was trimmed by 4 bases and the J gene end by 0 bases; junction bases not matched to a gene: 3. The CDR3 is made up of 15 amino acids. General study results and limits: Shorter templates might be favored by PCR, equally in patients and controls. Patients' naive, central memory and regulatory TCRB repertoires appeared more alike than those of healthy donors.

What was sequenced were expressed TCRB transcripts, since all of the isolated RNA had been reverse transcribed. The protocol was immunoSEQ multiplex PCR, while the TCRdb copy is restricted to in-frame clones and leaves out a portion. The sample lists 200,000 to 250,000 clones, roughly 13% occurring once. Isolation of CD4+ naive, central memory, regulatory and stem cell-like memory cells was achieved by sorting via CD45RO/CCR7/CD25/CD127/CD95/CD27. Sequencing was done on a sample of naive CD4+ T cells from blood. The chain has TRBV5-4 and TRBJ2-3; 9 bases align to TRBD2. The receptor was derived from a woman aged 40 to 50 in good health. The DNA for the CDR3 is TGTGCCAGCAGCGTAACTAGCGGGAGCACAGATACGCAGTATTTT. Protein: CASSVTSGSTDTQYF.